The entry below gives a single T cell receptor beta chain sequence along with its context. As handled by the study authors: The authors estimated nucleated cell counts from reference gene primer amplification. Produced via immunoSEQ multiplex PCR; TCRdb's table is partial and in-frame only. From that table come the V and J calls and clone size; the DNA was used to work out D and trimming. The sample shows 150,000 to 200,000 clones, about nine tenths of them seen only once. This sample was taken from a study of blood T cell repertoires in COVID-19. Study background: Material from acute and convalescent COVID-19 was sourced from the United States, Italy and Spain. In each case, the material was cDNA or gDNA derived from T cells, B-cell-depleted T cells, or PBMCs.

This CDR3 has 12 residues. Trimming cost V 6 bases and J 7 bases, with 13 bases left between them. Germline V gene lookup returns CDR1 SGDLS and CDR2 YYNGEE. The sequencing sample was made of peripheral blood. The chain employs TRBV9 and TRBJ1-2; TRBD1 might be the D (6 bases). The sequence was collected from a man between 60 and 75 years old with active or convalescent COVID-19. Here the CDR3 reads CASNRASFGYTF. CDR3 DNA: TGTGCCAGCAACAGGGCCTCTTTTGGCTACACCTTC.